The next 31 T cell receptor beta chains were all read from a single sample in a study of T cells after yellow fever vaccination. TCRdb used MiXCR to reprocess the 5' RACE reads, holding one entry per CDR3 protein. The sample yields about 550,000 distinct CDR3 sequences, around 21% seen once. The sample in question was PBMCs, obtained 15 days after the yellow fever booster vaccination. Source of these receptors: a man aged 25-45 years who received the YFV17D yellow fever vaccine.

The rearrangement uses TRBV18 and TRBJ2-2; 7 nucleotides align to TRBD1. The CDR3 has 22 amino acids. The germline V gene encodes CDR1 KGHSH and CDR2 LQKENI. The V and J ends lost 3 bases and 0 bases, in that order; junction bases with no gene match: 22. DNA of the CDR3: TGTGCCAGCTCACCGTTTTTGGCCGGGACAGCTAAACAGGAGGCGAACACCGGGGAGCTGTTTTTT. Protein: CASSPFLAGTAKQEANTGELFF.

J is TRBJ1-1 and V is TRBV5-1; D may be TRBD1 (5 bases). This CDR3 region has 12 residues. The germline gives CDR1 SGHRS, CDR2 YFSETQ. Trimming took 3 bases from V and 7 from J, leaving 10 bases between them. CDR3 loop: CASSYDSREAFF. The DNA of the CDR3 is TGCGCCAGCAGCTACGACAGCCGTGAAGCTTTCTTT. The full variable domain, in which reference TRBV5-1 and TRBJ1-1 provide the parts outside the CDR3, is KAGVTQTPRYLIKTRGQQVTLSCSPISGHRSVSWYQQTPGQGLQFLFEYFSETQRNKGNFPGRFSGRQFSNSRSEMNVSTLELGDSALYLCASSYDSREAFFGQGTRLTVV.

The sample holds a few counts of this clonotype. V gene TRBV7-2 combines with J gene TRBJ2-3; D gene uncertain. Trimming pared 7 bases from V and 0 bases from J, leaving 8 bases between. Per germline, CDR1 SGHTA and CDR2 FQGNSA. The CDR3 has 13 residues. The CDR3 nucleotides are TGTGCCAGCACCAGACCGAGCACAGATACGCAGTATTTT. As protein: CASTRPSTDTQYF.

This chain joins TRBV18 and TRBJ2-7; D not resolved. CDR1 KGHSH and CDR2 LQKENI come from the germline V gene. This CDR3 has 12 residues. Trimming shortened V by 3 bases and J by 6 bases, and 9 bases separated the two germline ends. DNA for the CDR3: TGTGCCAGCTCACCCAAACGCCTCGAGCAGTACTTC. This codes for CASSPKRLEQYF.

The V and J genes are TRBV7-2 and TRBJ2-5; no clear D. V shed 6 bases and J shed 4 bases, with 24 bases lying between them. The length of the CDR3 is 17 residues. Per germline, CDR1 SGHTA and CDR2 FQGNSA. The CDR3 here is CASRPPAEPPWLETQYF. DNA of the CDR3: TGTGCCAGCAGGCCACCGGCCGAACCTCCGTGGCTAGAGACCCAGTACTTC.

The gene calls are TRBV20-1 and TRBJ2-1; a weak D match, TRBD2 (6 bases). The V and J ends lost 4 bases and 2 bases respectively, with 24 bases between them. This CDR3 has 18 residues. Germline V gene sequence: CDR1 DFQATT, CDR2 SNEGSKA (reference sequence). DNA of the CDR3: TGCAGTGCTACCTCGTGGGAGATCCTAGGAGGGCCCTACAATGAGCAGTTCTTC. As protein: CSATSWEILGGPYNEQFF.

The V call is TRBV6-5, the J call TRBJ2-7, with 7 bases aligning to TRBD2. V lost 2 bases, J lost 2 bases, and 9 bases stayed unmatched. Germline CDR1 reads MNHEY; CDR2 reads SVGAGI. This CDR3 has 16 residues. The CDR3 loop reads CASSYRVAGRAYEQYF. The CDR3, as DNA: TGTGCCAGCAGTTACAGGGTAGCGGGCCGAGCCTACGAGCAGTACTTC.

This clonotype has a count of ten or more. V is TRBV5-1 and J is TRBJ2-1; a weak D match, TRBD2 (5 bases). With 4 bases removed from V and 8 bases from J, the gap between germline ends came to 19 bases. CDR3 length: 15 residues. Germline V gene data show CDR1 as SGHRS and CDR2 as YFSETQ. Here the CDR3 reads CASSSGSIGSYEQFF. The DNA of the CDR3 is TGCGCCAGCAGCAGCGGAAGTATAGGCAGCTATGAGCAGTTCTTC.

This clonotype was found many times. The chain couples TRBV29-1 to TRBJ1-2, with 7 bases lining up with TRBD1. The CDR3 runs to 16 residues. V was pared by 7 bases and J by 5 bases, with 19 bases of the junction left unmatched. Germline V CDR1 and CDR2: SQVTM, ANQGSEA. Here the CDR3 DNA reads TGCAGCGCCCAGGGGGAAACGGGACAGCTGACTTATGGCTACACCTTC. Translating it yields CSAQGETGQLTYGYTF.

The chain is built from TRBV12-3 or TRBV12-4 and TRBJ2-1; perhaps TRBD2 as D (6 bases). The V and J ends lost 8 bases and 2 bases respectively, with 10 bases between them. CDR3 length equals 13 residues. In DNA, the CDR3 is TGTGCCAGCGCGGAGGGCCCCTACAATGAGCAGTTCTTC. This codes for CASAEGPYNEQFF.

The chain employs TRBV20-1 and TRBJ2-1; tentative D call: TRBD1 (6 bases). This CDR3 spans 15 amino acids. Trimming stripped 6 bases from V and 2 bases from J, with 17 bases between. CDR1 and CDR2 (germline): DFQATT, SNEGSKA (reference sequence). CDR3 protein: CSAIDRTTTYNEQFF. DNA of the CDR3: TGCAGTGCAATCGACAGGACAACCACCTACAATGAGCAGTTCTTC.

This clonotype was recorded a few times. The chain employs TRBV6-5 and TRBJ1-2; TRBD1 matches 11 bases. With V trimmed by 2 bases and J by 4 bases, 3 bases remained unmatched. The CDR3 has 15 amino acids. CDR1 and CDR2 from the germline V gene are MNHEY and SVGAGI. The CDR3 region is CASSYGGQGVYGYTF. The CDR3 DNA is TGTGCCAGCAGTTACGGGGGACAGGGGGTCTATGGCTACACCTTC.

A few counts support this clonotype. This chain joins TRBV6-5 and TRBJ1-2; weak D call: TRBD1 (6 bases). Germline-derived CDR1 and CDR2 are MNHEY and SVGAGI. This CDR3 is built from 15 residues. Trimming took 4 bases from V and 4 from J, leaving 16 bases between them. DNA of the CDR3: TGTGCCAGCAGTTTGTTTGGACAGTCTGGCTATGGCTACACCTTC. It is translated as CASSLFGQSGYGYTF.

The chain is built from TRBV4-3 and TRBJ2-7, with unresolved D. The ends were cut back, 1 base at V and 0 bases at J, with 16 bases in the middle. CDR1 LGHNA and CDR2 YSLEER come from the germline V gene. The CDR3 sequence is 17 residues long. The CDR3 nucleotides read TGCGCCAGCAGCCAAGCACTAACTGAGCCCCTCTCCTACGAGCAGTACTTC. This gives the protein CASSQALTEPLSYEQYF.

The rearrangement links TRBV19 to TRBJ2-1; D is uncertain. Trimming took off 7 bases at V and 5 bases at J, with 9 bases between the two ends. Germline V gene data show CDR1 as LNHDA and CDR2 as SQIVND (reference sequence). The CDR3 is 12 amino acids. CDR3 nucleotide sequence: TGTGCCAGTACGGGTTGGGACAATGAGCAGTTCTTC. This codes for CASTGWDNEQFF.

This clonotype appeared a few times. This chain uses TRBV7-2 with TRBJ2-7; 9 positions match TRBD2. The CDR3 covers 15 residues. CDR1 and CDR2 (germline): SGHTA, FQGNSA. J lost 4 bases, V lost 0 bases, and 4 bases had no gene match. CDR3 residues: CASSLAPGLAYEQYF. CDR3 bases: TGTGCCAGCAGCTTAGCGCCGGGACTAGCTTACGAGCAGTACTTC.

This clonotype turned up a few times. As DNA, the CDR3 is TGCGCCAGCAGCGCCGGACTAGGGACACAAGAGACCCAGTACTTC. Translated: CASSAGLGTQETQYF. The chain recombines TRBV5-1 with TRBJ2-5, with D tentatively TRBD2 (7 bases). Per the germline V gene, CDR1 is SGHRS and CDR2 is YFSETQ. The CDR3 is 15 residues long. Trimming took off 4 bases at V and 2 bases at J, with 15 bases between the two ends.

There are a few counts of this clonotype. V gene TRBV7-9 combines with J gene TRBJ1-1; D is undetermined. Germline CDR1 is SEHNR and CDR2 is FQNEAQ (reference sequence). V was clipped by 5 bases and J by 10 bases, with 14 bases between them. The CDR3 loop spans 12 amino acids. The CDR3 DNA reads as TGTGCCAGCAGCCGGAGCGGTTCGGGAGCTTTCTTT. Residues: CASSRSGSGAFF.

This clonotype has a handful of counts. The chain carries TRBV29-1 and TRBJ1-2, with D perhaps TRBD1 (6 bases). V was cut by 2 bases and J by 6 bases, with 19 bases left in between. CDR3 length: 15 amino acids. Germline CDR1 and CDR2: SQVTM and ANQGSEA. DNA of the CDR3: TGCAGCGTTGAATCCGGGGGCGTTTTTACCGATGGCTACACCTTC. This gives the protein CSVESGGVFTDGYTF.

This clonotype showed up just a few times. The CDR3 reads CASKGQMNTEAFF. CDR3 bases: TGCGCCAGCAAGGGACAGATGAACACTGAAGCTTTCTTT. The rearrangement joins TRBV4-3 to TRBJ1-1; 7 nucleotides match TRBD1. Unmatched junction bases numbered 2, after V lost 7 bases and J lost 0 bases. The CDR3 has 13 residues. Germline V gene data show CDR1 as LGHNA and CDR2 as YSLEER.

The chain couples TRBV7-8 to TRBJ1-1, with D uncertain. Germline lookup yields CDR1 SGHVS and CDR2 FQNEAQ. Trimming left V 6 bases short and J 4 bases short, with 9 bases between. This CDR3 is built from 12 residues. CDR3 in amino acids: CASSFVGTEAFF. The CDR3 DNA follows: TGTGCCAGCAGTTTCGTCGGCACTGAAGCTTTCTTT. The variable domain in full, completed from reference TRBV7-8 and TRBJ1-1, reads GAGVSQSPRYKVAKRGQDVALRCDPISGHVSLFWYQQALGQGPEFLTYFQNEAQLDKSGLPSDRFFAERPEGSVSTLKIQRTQQEDSAVYLCASSFVGTEAFFGQGTRLTVV.

This clonotype appeared a few times. The rearrangement links TRBV5-8 to TRBJ1-2; possibly TRBD1 for D (6 bases). Germline CDR1 is SGHTS and CDR2 is YDEGEE. Trimming removed 2 bases at V and 2 bases at J, with 19 bases between. The CDR3 is made up of 17 amino acids. The CDR3 region has the DNA TGTGCCAGCAGCTTCGGTGGAGGCGGGGGGCGAAACTATGGCTACACCTTC. Its translation is CASSFGGGGGRNYGYTF.

The rearrangement links TRBV15 to TRBJ1-6; no definite D call. The CDR3 loop spans 15 amino acids. Trimming shortened V by 1 base and J by 5 bases, and 9 bases separated the two germline ends. Germline V gene sequence: CDR1 LNHNV, CDR2 YYDKDF (reference sequence). CDR3 residues: CATSRVPRDNSPLHF. The CDR3 DNA follows: TGTGCCACCAGCAGAGTGCCGCGTGATAATTCACCCCTCCACTTT.

V is TRBV7-8 and J is TRBJ2-3; TRBD2 matches at 9 bases. Germline CDR1 and CDR2: SGHVS and FQNEAQ. V was pared by 1 base and J by 6 bases, with 8 bases of the junction left unmatched. The CDR3 sequence is 16 residues long. CDR3 sequence: CASSLETAGGPDTQYF. The CDR3 region has the DNA TGTGCCAGCAGCTTAGAGACGGCGGGAGGGCCTGATACGCAGTATTTT.

V and J are TRBV2 and TRBJ2-7, with D unresolved. V shed 6 bases and J shed 4 bases, with 10 bases lying between them. Germline V CDR1 and CDR2: SNHLY, FYNNEI. The CDR3 has 12 amino acids. The CDR3 reads CASRGLPYEQYF. CDR3 bases: TGTGCCAGCAGGGGCCTTCCTTACGAGCAGTACTTC.

This rearrangement joins TRBV7-8 to TRBJ1-1; D gene unclear. The CDR3 totals 14 residues. The ends were cut back, 6 bases at V and 1 base at J, with 12 bases in the middle. Germline loops: CDR1 SGHVS, CDR2 FQNEAQ. CDR3 bases: TGTGCCAGCAGGGGGAAAGGAGCGAACACTGAAGCTTTCTTT. It yields the protein CASRGKGANTEAFF.

This clonotype was picked up a small number of times. The CDR3: CASSFQGTRGYNEQFF. In nucleotides, the CDR3 is TGTGCCAGCAGCTTCCAAGGGACGCGGGGATACAATGAGCAGTTCTTC. V is TRBV7-9 and J is TRBJ2-1, with D maybe TRBD2 (6 bases). V lost 3 bases and J 4 bases, leaving 16 bases between the germline ends. This CDR3 spans 16 amino acids. From germline, CDR1 is SEHNR and CDR2 FQNEAQ (reference sequence).

V is TRBV7-2 and J is TRBJ2-7; the D gene is possibly TRBD2 (5 bases). Germline V gene lookup returns CDR1 SGHTA and CDR2 FQGNSA. Trimming cost V 2 bases and J 6 bases, with 8 bases left between them. This CDR3 region has 12 residues. CDR3 nucleotide sequence: TGTGCCAGCAGCTTAAGGCGGGCCGAGCAGTACTTC. Amino acids: CASSLRRAEQYF.

V is TRBV20-1 and J is TRBJ2-3; D is unclear. This CDR3 region has 11 residues. V lost 7 bases and J 5 bases, leaving 10 bases between the germline ends. Germline V lookup: CDR1 DFQATT, CDR2 SNEGSKA (reference sequence). The CDR3: CSVQVVDTQYF. The DNA for the CDR3 is TGCAGTGTCCAGGTCGTAGATACGCAGTATTTT.

As for this clonotype: At one boundary the junction diverges from the germline segment, which might be a read error. V and J are TRBV12-3 or TRBV12-4 and TRBJ2-1, with D hard to call. This CDR3 spans 11 amino acids. CDR3 in amino acids: CASTAVETLVF. The CDR3 bases are TGTGCCAGCACCGCCGTTGAGACTCTGGTGTTC.

This clonotype was seen a handful of times. The V and J genes are TRBV21-1 and TRBJ1-2. TRBV21-1 is assigned pseudogene status. The CDR3 spans 16 residues. As DNA, the CDR3 is TGTGCCAGCAGCAAAGCTTGGTCGATAGCTAACTATGGCTACACCTTC. This gives the protein CASSKAWSIANYGYTF.